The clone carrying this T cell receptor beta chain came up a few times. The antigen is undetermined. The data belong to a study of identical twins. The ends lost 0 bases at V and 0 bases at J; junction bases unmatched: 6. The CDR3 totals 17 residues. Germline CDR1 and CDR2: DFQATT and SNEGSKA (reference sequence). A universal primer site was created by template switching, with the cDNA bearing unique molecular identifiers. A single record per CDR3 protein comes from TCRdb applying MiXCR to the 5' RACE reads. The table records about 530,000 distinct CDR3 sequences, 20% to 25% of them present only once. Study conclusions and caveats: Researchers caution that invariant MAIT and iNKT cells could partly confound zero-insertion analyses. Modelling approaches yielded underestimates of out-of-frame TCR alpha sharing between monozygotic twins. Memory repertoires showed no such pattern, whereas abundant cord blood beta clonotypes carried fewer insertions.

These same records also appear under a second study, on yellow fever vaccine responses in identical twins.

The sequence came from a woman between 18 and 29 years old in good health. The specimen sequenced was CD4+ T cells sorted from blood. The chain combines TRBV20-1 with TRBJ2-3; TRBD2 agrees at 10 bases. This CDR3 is CSAREIGLAASTDTQYF. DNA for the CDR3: TGCAGTGCTAGAGAGATTGGACTAGCGGCTAGCACAGATACGCAGTATTTT.